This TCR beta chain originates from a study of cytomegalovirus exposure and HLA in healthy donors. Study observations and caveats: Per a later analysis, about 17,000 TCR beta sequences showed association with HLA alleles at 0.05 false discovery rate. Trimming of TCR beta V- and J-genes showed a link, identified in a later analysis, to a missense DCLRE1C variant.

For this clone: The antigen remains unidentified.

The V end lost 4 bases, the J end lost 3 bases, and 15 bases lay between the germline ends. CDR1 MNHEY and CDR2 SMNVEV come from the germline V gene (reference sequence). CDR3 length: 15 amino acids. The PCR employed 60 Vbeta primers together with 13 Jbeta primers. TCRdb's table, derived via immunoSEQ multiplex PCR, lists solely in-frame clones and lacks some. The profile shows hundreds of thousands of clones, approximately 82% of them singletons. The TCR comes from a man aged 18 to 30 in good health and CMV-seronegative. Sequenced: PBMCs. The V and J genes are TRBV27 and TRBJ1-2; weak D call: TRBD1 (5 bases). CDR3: CASSSTGRVYYGYTF. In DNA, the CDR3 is TGTGCCAGCAGTTCTACAGGAAGAGTTTACTATGGCTACACCTTC.